These 5 T cell receptor beta chains originate from one sample sequenced in a study of Graves' ophthalmopathy and Graves' hyperthyroidism. Amplified material comprised TCR beta CDR3 regions derived from RNA transcripts. HTBI-primed RT-PCR formed the first round, and a multiplex PCR formed the second. Each CDR3 protein gets one entry after TCRdb re-called the multiplex PCR reads with MiXCR. Of about 740,000 distinct CDR3 sequences in the sample, roughly two fifths were seen once. The sample consisted of peripheral blood. All receptors derive from an adult man with Graves' ophthalmopathy.

This clonotype was detected only once. A junction boundary mismatches the germline segment, possibly from a read error. The genes are TRBV5-5 and TRBJ2-7; no reliable D call. Germline lookup yields CDR1 SGHKS and CDR2 YYEKEE (reference sequence). This CDR3 spans 15 amino acids. CDR3 nucleotide sequence: TGCGCCAGCAGCCAAGTCTTAGGGTTCTCCTACGAGCAGTACTTC. Its translation: CASSQVLGFSYEQYF.

Points on this clonotype: A read error is possible here, since a much larger clone lies one base away. The chain couples TRBV24-1 to TRBJ1-2; D gene uncertain. The CDR3 has 13 amino acids. Trimming removed 4 bases from V and 9 bases from J, with 14 bases in between. Germline V gene sequence: CDR1 KGHDR, CDR2 SFDVKD. The chain's CDR3 is CATSEIESARYTF. The CDR3 DNA follows: TGTGCCACCAGTGAAATAGAGAGTGCTCGCTACACCTTC.

V gene TRBV7-9 combines with J gene TRBJ2-2, with a possible D match to TRBD2 (7 bases). The CDR3 length is 17 residues. The V gene's germline CDR1 is SEHNR and CDR2 FQNEAQ (reference sequence). V lost 5 bases to trimming and J lost 0 bases, with 16 bases between them. The CDR3 loop reads CASSERGGGANTGELFF. The CDR3 nucleotides are TGTGCCAGCAGCGAAAGGGGCGGGGGCGCGAACACCGGGGAGCTGTTTTTT.

This clonotype was found a few times. This sequence joins TRBV7-9 and TRBJ2-2, with TRBD2 matching 8 bases. The length of the CDR3 is 16 residues. In germline, CDR1 is SEHNR, CDR2 FQNEAQ (reference sequence). V was clipped by 5 bases and J by 4 bases; unmatched bases: 9. The CDR3 DNA is TGTGCCAGCAGCCCACGGACTAGCTATGGCACCGGGGAGCTGTTTTTT. Protein: CASSPRTSYGTGELFF. Drawing the rest from reference TRBV7-9 and TRBJ2-2, the complete variable domain is DTGVSQNPRHKITKRGQNVTFRCDPISEHNRLYWYRQTLGQGPEFLTYFQNEAQLEKSRLLSDRFSAERPKGSFSTLEIQRTEQGDSAMYLCASSPRTSYGTGELFFGEGSRLTVL.

This clonotype was counted between two and nine times. V gene TRBV9 combines with J gene TRBJ2-2, with D tentatively TRBD1 or TRBD2 (6 bases each). This CDR3 has 15 residues. The germline gives CDR1 SGDLS, CDR2 YYNGEE. Deletions cut 0 bases from V and 1 base from J, with 7 bases between. The CDR3 region is CASSVEGGNTGELFF. CDR3 nucleotide sequence: TGTGCCAGCAGCGTAGAGGGGGGGAACACCGGGGAGCTGTTTTTT.